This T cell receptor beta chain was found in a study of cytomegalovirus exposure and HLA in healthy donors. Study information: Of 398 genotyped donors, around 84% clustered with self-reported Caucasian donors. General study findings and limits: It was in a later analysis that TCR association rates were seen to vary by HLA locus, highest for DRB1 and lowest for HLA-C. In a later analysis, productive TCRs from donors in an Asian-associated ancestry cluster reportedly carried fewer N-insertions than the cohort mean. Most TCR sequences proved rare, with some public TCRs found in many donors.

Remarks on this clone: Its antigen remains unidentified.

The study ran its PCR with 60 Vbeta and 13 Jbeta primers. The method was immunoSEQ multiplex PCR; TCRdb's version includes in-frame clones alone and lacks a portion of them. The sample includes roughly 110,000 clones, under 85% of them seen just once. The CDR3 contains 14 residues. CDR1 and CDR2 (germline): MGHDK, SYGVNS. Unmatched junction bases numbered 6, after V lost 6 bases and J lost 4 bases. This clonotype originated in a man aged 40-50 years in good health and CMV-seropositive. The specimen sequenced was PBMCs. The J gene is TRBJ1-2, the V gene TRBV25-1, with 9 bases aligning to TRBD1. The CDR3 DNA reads TGTGCCAGCAGCCTTACAGGGGGCCGCTATGGCTACACCTTC. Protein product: CASSLTGGRYGYTF.